A single T cell receptor beta chain is shown here with its context. The sample belongs to a study of blood T cell repertoires in COVID-19. Germline CDR1 and CDR2: MNHEY and SVGEGT. V was pared by 4 bases and J by 3 bases, with 4 bases of the junction left unmatched. The CDR3 extends over 14 amino acids. Sequencing was performed with immunoSEQ multiplex PCR; in TCRdb, only in-frame clones are kept and a portion is missing. The repertoire holds about 180,000 clones, with roughly 88% as singletons. Sample: peripheral blood. This chain joins TRBV6-2 or TRBV6-3 and TRBJ2-7, with 9 bases identical to TRBD1. The sequence was collected from a woman in her sixties with acute or convalescent COVID-19. The CDR3 sequence: CASSLGQGNYEQYF. Here the CDR3 DNA reads TGTGCCAGCAGTTTGGGACAGGGTAACTACGAGCAGTACTTC.